The next 19 T cell receptor beta chains were all read from a single sample in a study of shared clonotypes between healthy human individuals. The protocol was immunoSEQ multiplex PCR, while the TCRdb copy is restricted to in-frame clones and leaves out a portion. The sample lists about 510,000 clones; roughly 78% were seen once. What was sequenced was PBMCs. The receptors come from a woman between 35 and 50 years old in good health. Some clones in this sample may be carry-over from other donors' samples.

This sequence joins TRBV4-1 and TRBJ2-4; the match to TRBD2 covers 16 bases. The V segment lost 1 base and the J segment 0 bases; nucleotides outside the gene matches: 12. Germline V gives CDR1 MGHRA, CDR2 YSYEKL. The CDR3 extends over 22 amino acids. DNA for the CDR3: TGCGCCAGCAGCCAAGGTTATTTCGGGACTAGCGGGAGGGTTACAGCCAAAAACATTCAGTACTTC. Its translation: CASSQGYFGTSGRVTAKNIQYF.

Only one count was recorded for this clone. Other DNA sequences in this sample translate to the same CDR3. The chain has TRBV18 and TRBJ2-5; D call uncertain. Looked up from germline, CDR1 is KGHSH and CDR2 is LQKENI. V lost 1 base and J 5 bases, leaving 5 bases between the germline ends. The CDR3 is 12 residues long. The CDR3 DNA sequence: TGTGCCAGCTCACCACAACGGGAGACCCAGTACTTC. Translation gives CASSPQRETQYF.

This chain uses TRBV7-9 with TRBJ2-3; TRBD2 aligns across 8 bases. The CDR3 has 16 residues. V was pared by 2 bases and J by 1 base, with 5 bases of the junction left unmatched. The germline V gene has CDR1 SEHNR and CDR2 FQNEAQ (reference sequence). CDR3 residues: CASSLREGPRTDTQYF. CDR3 DNA: TGTGCCAGCAGCTTACGGGAGGGCCCACGCACAGATACGCAGTATTTT.

Worth noting for this clone: Compared with germline, one end of the junction differs, possibly owing to a read error. V gene TRBV6-1 combines with J gene TRBJ1-2; 7 bases agree with TRBD1. There are 14 residues in the CDR3. Germline-derived CDR1 and CDR2 are MNHNS and SASEGT. This CDR3 reads CASSEQGGNYSYTF. The CDR3 DNA reads as TGTGCCAGCAGTGAACAGGGGGGAAACTATAGCTACACCTTC.

The CDR3 sequence is CASRWGGQETQYF. The CDR3 DNA sequence: TGTGCCAGCAGATGGGGGGGGCAAGAGACCCAGTACTTC. The V and J genes are TRBV28 and TRBJ2-5, with 7 nucleotides matching TRBD2. CDR1 and CDR2 (germline): MDHEN, SYDVKM. V gave up 6 bases and J gave up 2 bases; unmatched junction bases: 3. This CDR3 contains 13 residues.

The V gene is TRBV30, the J gene TRBJ2-6, with 7 nucleotides matching TRBD1. The V segment lost 5 bases and the J segment 2 bases; nucleotides outside the gene matches: 0. Germline lookup yields CDR1 GTSNPN and CDR2 SVGIG (reference sequence). CDR3 length: 13 amino acids. CDR3 in amino acids: CAWGTAGANVLTF. The CDR3 DNA follows: TGTGCCTGGGGGACAGCTGGGGCCAACGTCCTGACTTTC. Supplemented by reference TRBV30 and TRBJ2-6, the full variable domain reads SQTIHQWPATLVQPVGSPLSLECTVEGTSNPNLYWYRQAAGRGLQLLFYSVGIGQISSEVPQNLSASRPQDRQFILSSKKLLLSDSGFYLCAWGTAGANVLTFGAGSRLTVL.

This chain joins TRBV6-1 and TRBJ1-4; D is undetermined. The CDR3 is 12 residues long. Germline V gene sequence: CDR1 MNHNS, CDR2 SASEGT. With 3 bases removed from V and 13 bases from J, the gap between germline ends came to 12 bases. Written as DNA, the CDR3 is TGTGCCAGCAGTGACTTGCGCGGAAGACTGTTTTTT. Translation gives CASSDLRGRLFF.

Of note for this clone: A junction boundary mismatches the germline segment, possibly from a read error. The same CDR3 can be traced to other DNA sequences in this sample. The rearrangement links TRBV19 to TRBJ1-5, with TRBD1 matching 8 bases. In germline, CDR1 is LNHDA, CDR2 SQIVND (reference sequence). The CDR3 length is 15 residues. In nucleotides, the CDR3 is TGTGCCAGTAGTTTAGACAGGGGTGGCAATCAGCCCCAGCATTTT. It is translated as CASSLDRGGNQPQHF.

The chain couples TRBV7-9 to TRBJ1-1; TRBD1 matches 7 bases. Germline lookup yields CDR1 SEHNR and CDR2 FQNEAQ (reference sequence). V lost 8 bases to trimming and J lost 5 bases; unmatched junction nucleotides: 8. This CDR3 is 13 amino acids long. CDR3 in DNA: TGTGCCAGCGGCACAGGGGTATGGACTGAAGCTTTCTTT. It specifies CASGTGVWTEAFF.

V usage is TRBV19 and J usage is TRBJ1-5; D unresolved. Germline lookup yields CDR1 LNHDA and CDR2 SQIVND (reference sequence). This CDR3 spans 14 amino acids. V was trimmed by 3 bases and J by 9 bases, leaving 15 bases between them. The CDR3 here is CASSMGANPRPQHF. The DNA for the CDR3 is TGTGCCAGTAGTATGGGCGCTAACCCTCGGCCCCAGCATTTT.

CDR3 loop: CASSSSGSLAYEQYF. The DNA of the CDR3 is TGTGCCAGCTCATCTAGCGGGAGCTTAGCCTACGAGCAGTACTTC. The chain carries TRBV18 and TRBJ2-7; 10 bases fit TRBD2. The CDR3 is made up of 15 amino acids. J lost 2 bases, V lost 5 bases, and 6 bases had no gene match. Looked up from germline, CDR1 is KGHSH and CDR2 is LQKENI.

This clone was detected only once. The rearrangement uses TRBV11-2 and TRBJ2-1; no definite D call. Between the trimmed V and J ends, which lost 2 bases and 9 bases, there was a span of 23 bases. CDR3 size: 17 residues. Germline lookup yields CDR1 SGHAT and CDR2 FQNNGV. The CDR3 coding sequence is TGTGCCAGCAGCTTACAATACTTACACCCGGCTAGGACTGAGCAGTTCTTC. This encodes CASSLQYLHPARTEQFF.

Regarding this clone: Mismatch with germline at one junction end may stem from a read error. The gene calls are TRBV30 and TRBJ2-1; D may be TRBD2 (6 bases). This CDR3 is built from 13 residues. Germline CDR1 is GTSNPN and CDR2 is SVGIG (reference sequence). As DNA, the CDR3 is TGCTCTCGGGGTAGCGGCTCCTACAATGAGCAGTTCTTC. Protein: CSRGSGSYNEQFF.

The chain combines TRBV6-6 with TRBJ2-1; unclear D gene. The CDR3 spans 13 residues. Germline V gives CDR1 MNHNY, CDR2 SVGAGI (reference sequence). Trimming removed 5 bases at V and 7 bases at J, with 12 bases between. The CDR3 DNA is TGTGCCAGCAGTATCATGGGGTCGAATGAGCAGTTCTTC. As protein: CASSIMGSNEQFF.

DNA for the CDR3: TGTGCCAGCAGCGCCTACGAGGAGACCCAGTACTTC. It translates to CASSAYEETQYF. V and J are TRBV2 and TRBJ2-5; D remains unclear. Trimming removed 6 bases at V and 5 bases at J, with 10 bases between. Germline V CDR1 and CDR2: SNHLY, FYNNEI. The CDR3 contains 12 residues.

The genes are TRBV27 and TRBJ2-1; TRBD2 aligns across 8 bases. V lost 7 bases and J lost 0; bases outside the gene matches: 2. The CDR3 has 14 residues. Germline V gene sequence: CDR1 MNHEY, CDR2 SMNVEV (reference sequence). CDR3 DNA sequence: TGTGCCAGCACCGGGAGGGCCTCCTACAATGAGCAGTTCTTC. Translating it yields CASTGRASYNEQFF.

This clone appeared a few times. V usage is TRBV5-1 and J usage is TRBJ1-5; D is ambiguous. With 5 bases removed from V and 6 bases from J, the gap between germline ends came to 12 bases. The CDR3 is 13 amino acids. Per the germline V gene, CDR1 is SGHRS and CDR2 is YFSETQ. The CDR3 region has the DNA TGCGCCAGCAGAAGGGATTCTGGTCAGCCCCAGCATTTT. It translates to CASRRDSGQPQHF.

This clone is medium-sized in the sample. This chain uses TRBV9 with TRBJ2-1, with 11 bases lining up with TRBD2. This CDR3 contains 16 residues. The germline V gene has CDR1 SGDLS and CDR2 YYNGEE. J lost 0 bases, V lost 4 bases, and 3 bases had no gene match. The chain's CDR3 is CASSLTSGTSYNEQFF. The DNA of the CDR3 is TGTGCCAGCAGCCTGACTAGCGGGACCTCCTACAATGAGCAGTTCTTC.

This clone was seen a few times. The rearrangement joins TRBV9 to TRBJ1-1; D perhaps matches TRBD1 (5 bases). The V end lost 0 bases, the J end lost 4 bases, and 19 bases lay between the germline ends. CDR1 is SGDLS and CDR2 is YYNGEE in the germline V gene. The CDR3 contains 17 residues. The CDR3 here is CASSVGGAGPGLTEAFF. CDR3 nucleotide sequence: TGTGCCAGCAGCGTAGGAGGGGCCGGGCCTGGGCTCACTGAAGCTTTCTTT.